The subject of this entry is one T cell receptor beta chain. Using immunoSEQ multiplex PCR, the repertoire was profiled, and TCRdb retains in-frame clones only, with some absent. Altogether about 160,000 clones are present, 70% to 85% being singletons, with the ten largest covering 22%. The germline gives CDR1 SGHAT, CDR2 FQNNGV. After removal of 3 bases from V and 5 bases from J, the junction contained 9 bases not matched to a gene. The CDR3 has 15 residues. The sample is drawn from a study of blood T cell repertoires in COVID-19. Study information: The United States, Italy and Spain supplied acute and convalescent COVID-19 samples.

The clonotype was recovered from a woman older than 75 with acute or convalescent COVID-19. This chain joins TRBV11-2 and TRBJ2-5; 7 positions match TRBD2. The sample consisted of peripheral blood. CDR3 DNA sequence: TGTGCCAGCAGCTTTGGGGCGGGAGTAAGGGAGACCCAGTACTTC. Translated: CASSFGAGVRETQYF.